The clone carrying this T cell receptor (beta chain) was seen only a few times. The target antigen is unknown. The data belong to a study of OX40 agonist ivuxolimab in advanced cancers. The data were produced by immunoSEQ multiplex PCR, yet TCRdb's version contains in-frame clones alone and is incomplete. This sample yields 60,000 to 85,000 clones, of which roughly nine tenths are seen a single time; over 0.3% belongs to the top ten. Study observations and caveats: Low clonal expansion, among the lowest seen, marked partial responders at 0.1-3.0 mg/kg.

Trimming cost V 0 bases and J 6 bases, with 18 bases left between them. Germline lookup yields CDR1 GTSNPN and CDR2 SVGIG (reference sequence). The CDR3 consists of 16 residues. The rearrangement uses TRBV30 and TRBJ2-1, with a tentative D call TRBD2 (8 bases). The sample in question was CD4+ or CD8+ T cells sorted from blood, obtained in a trial of the OX40 agonist ivuxolimab. This receptor was identified in an adult with an advanced solid tumor such as melanoma, head and neck, liver or kidney cancer. CDR3 protein: CAWSVGLGGRGNEQFF. The CDR3 nucleotides are TGTGCCTGGAGTGTGGGACTAGGGGGCCGAGGCAATGAGCAGTTCTTC.